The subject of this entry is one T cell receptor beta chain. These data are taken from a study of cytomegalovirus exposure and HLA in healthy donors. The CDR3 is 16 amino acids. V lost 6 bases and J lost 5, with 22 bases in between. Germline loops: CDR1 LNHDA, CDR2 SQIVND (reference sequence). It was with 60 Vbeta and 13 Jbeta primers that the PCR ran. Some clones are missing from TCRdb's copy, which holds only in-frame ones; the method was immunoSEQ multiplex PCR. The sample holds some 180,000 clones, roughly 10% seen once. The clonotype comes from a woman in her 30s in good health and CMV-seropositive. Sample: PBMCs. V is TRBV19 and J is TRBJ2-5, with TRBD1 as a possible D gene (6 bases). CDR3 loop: CASRTPGGRGLETQYF. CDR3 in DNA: TGTGCCAGTAGGACTCCCGGAGGCAGGGGATTGGAGACCCAGTACTTC.